These 30 T cell receptor beta chains share one sample of origin, sequenced in a study of control samples from healthy donors and cancer patients. Method: immunoSEQ multiplex PCR; TCRdb's copy keeps in-frame clones and lacks some. The table lists 110,000 or so clones, 90% of them singletons. The sample consisted of blood. These receptors all come from a human donor in good health. The donor label of this sample is uncertain.

The chain is built from TRBV6-6 and TRBJ1-1; TRBD1 agrees at 7 bases. Germline V CDR1 and CDR2: MNHNY, SVGAGI (reference sequence). This CDR3 contains 16 residues. V dropped 4 bases and J dropped 3; count of bases not matched to a gene: 11. The CDR3 reads CASSSDKGASYTEAFF. CDR3 coding DNA: TGTGCCAGCAGTTCGGACAAGGGGGCTTCTTACACTGAAGCTTTCTTT.

The V call is TRBV2, the J call TRBJ2-5, with D possibly being TRBD2 (5 bases). Trimming took off 6 bases at V and 2 bases at J, with 13 bases between the two ends. The CDR3 runs to 14 residues. Germline values: CDR1 SNHLY, CDR2 FYNNEI. The CDR3 sequence: CASRGKDFQETQYF. Here the CDR3 DNA reads TGTGCCAGCAGAGGAAAGGACTTTCAAGAGACCCAGTACTTC. Looking up the rest from reference TRBV2 and TRBJ2-5 gives the full variable domain: EPEVTQTPSHQVTQMGQEVILRCVPISNHLYFYWYRQILGQKVEFLVSFYNNEISEKSEIFDDQFSVERPDGSNFTLKIRSTKLEDSAMYFCASRGKDFQETQYFGPGTRLLVL.

The V call is TRBV7-2, the J call TRBJ2-5, with 7 bases aligning to TRBD2. The junction had 6 bases not matched to a gene; V was cut back by 4 bases and J by 7 bases. CDR1 is SGHTA and CDR2 is FQGNSA in the germline V gene. The CDR3 extends over 13 amino acids. For the CDR3, the DNA is TGTGCCAGCAGCTCGCGGGAGACGGCGACCCAGTACTTC. It is translated as CASSSRETATQYF.

The table lists this clone with a few counts. This chain uses TRBV20-1 with TRBJ1-1; D is ambiguous. The V end was cut by 3 bases, the J end by 4 bases, with 15 bases between. This CDR3 has 14 amino acids. Germline loops: CDR1 DFQATT, CDR2 SNEGSKA (reference sequence). The CDR3 spells CSASGSEWSTEAFF. The CDR3 DNA sequence: TGCAGTGCTAGTGGGTCGGAATGGTCCACTGAAGCTTTCTTT.

The gene calls are TRBV9 and TRBJ2-3; tentatively, D is TRBD2 (6 bases). This CDR3 is 14 amino acids long. CDR1 SGDLS and CDR2 YYNGEE come from the germline V gene. Trimming pared 7 bases from V and 0 bases from J, leaving 12 bases between. This CDR3 is CASESGLSTDTQYF. The CDR3 DNA reads as TGTGCCAGCGAATCTGGACTAAGCACAGATACGCAGTATTTT.

This clone was detected once. The rearrangement links TRBV5-8 to TRBJ2-5; D is ambiguous. Trimming took off 0 bases at V and 7 bases at J, with 10 bases between the two ends. The CDR3 spans 13 residues. Germline CDR1 SGHTS, CDR2 YDEGEE. Here the CDR3 DNA reads TGTGCCAGCAGCTTGGTTAATTGGGGGACCCAGTACTTC. Translation gives CASSLVNWGTQYF.

This chain links TRBV27 with TRBJ2-2; no firm D call. Trimming took off 3 bases at V and 3 bases at J, with 11 bases between the two ends. The germline gives CDR1 MNHEY, CDR2 SMNVEV (reference sequence). CDR3 length equals 15 residues. The CDR3 DNA sequence: TGTGCCAGCAGTTTTGACCCCAGGCACACCGGGGAGCTGTTTTTT. Its translation: CASSFDPRHTGELFF.

The rearrangement links TRBV19 to TRBJ1-1, with D unresolved. The V gene lost 10 bases and the J gene lost 0 bases, with 6 bases spanning the gap. The CDR3 spans 11 residues. Germline V gene sequence: CDR1 LNHDA, CDR2 SQIVND (reference sequence). In DNA, the CDR3 is TGTGCCACCATGGTGAACACTGAAGCTTTCTTT. It encodes CATMVNTEAFF.

The count of this clone is one. The rearrangement joins TRBV24-1 to TRBJ2-6; D is undetermined. From germline, CDR1 is KGHDR and CDR2 SFDVKD. Trimming took 9 bases from V and 0 from J, leaving 20 bases between them. This CDR3 is built from 18 residues. The CDR3 reads CATRFWQLKDSGANVLTF. CDR3 nucleotides: TGTGCCACCCGGTTTTGGCAGCTTAAAGACTCTGGGGCCAACGTCCTGACTTTC.

V gene TRBV6-1 combines with J gene TRBJ2-7, with D perhaps TRBD1 (6 bases). Per the germline V gene, CDR1 is MNHNS and CDR2 is SASEGT. V lost 2 bases, J lost 10 bases, and 12 bases lay in between. The CDR3 consists of 12 residues. This chain's CDR3 is CASSELQGIQYV. The CDR3 DNA reads TGTGCCAGCAGTGAACTTCAGGGGATACAGTACGTC.

The genes are TRBV7-2 and TRBJ2-2; 10 bases line up with TRBD2. The CDR3 has 16 amino acids. V trimming: 5 bases; J trimming: 5 bases; junction bases outside the gene matches: 8. Germline V gives CDR1 SGHTA, CDR2 FQGNSA. This chain's CDR3 is CASSLPGTSETGELFF. In DNA, the CDR3 is TGTGCCAGCAGCCTCCCCGGGACTAGCGAGACCGGGGAGCTGTTTTTT. Complete variable domain (other parts from reference TRBV7-2 and TRBJ2-2): GAGVSQSPSNKVTEKGKDVELRCDPISGHTALYWYRQSLGQGLEFLIYFQGNSAPDKSGLPSDRFSAERTGGSVSTLTIQRTQQEDSAVYLCASSLPGTSETGELFFGEGSRLTVL.

The chain is built from TRBV11-3 and TRBJ1-4, with 9 nucleotides matching TRBD1. The length of the CDR3 is 17 residues. Germline V CDR1 and CDR2: SGHNT, YENEEA. Trimming took 3 bases from V and 5 from J; bases not matched to a gene: 10. CDR3 region: CASSLDRGTLLNEKLFF. CDR3 bases: TGTGCCAGCAGCTTGGACAGGGGAACGCTCTTAAATGAAAAACTGTTTTTT.

The chain recombines TRBV11-1 with TRBJ2-1, with TRBD2 identical over 8 bases. V was pared by 5 bases and J by 1 base, with 7 bases of the junction left unmatched. CDR3 length equals 16 residues. In germline, CDR1 is SGHAT, CDR2 FQDESV (reference sequence). DNA of the CDR3: TGTGCCAGCAGCGTTACCGGGACTAGATCCTACAATGAGCAGTTCTTC. Protein product: CASSVTGTRSYNEQFF.

The chain joins TRBV12-3 or TRBV12-4 to TRBJ1-5; D unclear. CDR3 size: 13 residues. Trimming took off 0 bases at V and 6 bases at J, with 6 bases between the two ends. In nucleotides, the CDR3 is TGTGCCAGCAGTTTAGCTCCGGTTCAGCCCCAGCATTTT. This sequence encodes CASSLAPVQPQHF.

The rearrangement uses TRBV11-2 and TRBJ2-7, with a weak D call TRBD1 (5 bases). V gave up 3 bases and J gave up 9 bases, with 21 bases separating them. CDR1 SGHAT and CDR2 FQNNGV come from the germline V gene. The CDR3 extends over 15 amino acids. The CDR3 DNA reads as TGTGCCAGCAGCTTTTCAGCCAGGGAAAAGGGTTTGCAGTACTTC. As protein: CASSFSAREKGLQYF.

This rearrangement joins TRBV12-5 to TRBJ1-1, with D possibly TRBD1 on 5 matching bases. There are 14 residues in the CDR3. Germline values: CDR1 LGHNT, CDR2 FRNRAP. V lost 2 bases, J lost 4 bases, and 11 bases lay in between. The DNA for the CDR3 is TGTGCTAGTGGTTTGTCAGGGTGGGGCACTGAAGCTTTCTTT. This gives the protein CASGLSGWGTEAFF.

The chain employs TRBV9 and TRBJ1-4; 10 nucleotides agree with TRBD1. CDR1 is SGDLS, CDR2 YYNGEE, per germline. The CDR3 has 16 residues. Trimming at V came to 0 bases and at J to 7 bases, leaving 6 bases not matched to a gene. This chain's CDR3 is CASSVGGGTGVEKLFF. In nucleotides, the CDR3 is TGTGCCAGCAGCGTAGGTGGAGGGACAGGGGTTGAAAAACTGTTTTTT. Using reference TRBV9 and TRBJ1-4 for the parts outside the CDR3, the full variable domain is DSGVTQTPKHLITATGQRVTLRCSPRSGDLSVYWYQQSLDQGLQFLIQYYNGEERAKGNILERFSAQQFPDLHSELNLSSLELGDSALYFCASSVGGGTGVEKLFFGSGTQLSVL.

V is TRBV6-6 and J is TRBJ1-6, with unresolved D. This CDR3 is built from 13 residues. Between the trimmed V and J ends, which lost 11 bases and 10 bases, there was a span of 18 bases. Per the germline V gene, CDR1 is MNHNY and CDR2 is SVGAGI (reference sequence). The CDR3 DNA follows: TGTGCCTCCGTAAATACCGACGAGTCACCCCTCCACTTT. Its translation is CASVNTDESPLHF.

This chain uses TRBV19 with TRBJ2-7; the D call may be TRBD1 or TRBD2 (5 bases each). V lost 5 bases to trimming and J lost 6 bases, with 14 bases between them. In germline, CDR1 is LNHDA, CDR2 SQIVND (reference sequence). This CDR3 contains 13 residues. The CDR3 DNA reads TGTGCCAGTAGTGGGACCCCGAGGAGCGAGCAGTACTTC. This encodes CASSGTPRSEQYF.

The chain combines TRBV3-1 (or the pseudogene TRBV3-2) with TRBJ2-7, with no clear D. CDR3 size: 13 residues. Germline V gene lookup returns CDR1 LGHDT and CDR2 YNNKEL (reference sequence). V lost 3 bases, J lost 1 base, and 7 bases lay in between. The CDR3, as DNA: TGTGCCAGCAGCCACGGCCTGTCCTACGAGCAGTACGTC. Protein: CASSHGLSYEQYV.

The chain combines TRBV10-3 with TRBJ2-7, with 10 positions matching TRBD1. The CDR3 runs to 14 residues. Per germline, CDR1 ENHRY and CDR2 SYGVKD. The V gene end was trimmed by 2 bases and the J gene end by 3 bases; junction bases not matched to a gene: 1. The CDR3 sequence is CAISEGTGVYEQYV. The CDR3 DNA follows: TGTGCCATCAGTGAGGGGACAGGGGTCTACGAGCAGTACGTC.

V usage is TRBV19 and J usage is TRBJ1-1; the D gene is possibly TRBD1 (6 bases). The CDR3 contains 14 residues. Between the trimmed V and J ends, which lost 8 bases and 6 bases, there was a span of 19 bases. Germline CDR1 and CDR2: LNHDA and SQIVND (reference sequence). This CDR3 reads CASRQESSTAEAFF. The CDR3 DNA follows: TGTGCCAGTCGACAGGAAAGCTCTACGGCTGAAGCTTTCTTT.

DNA for the CDR3: TGTGCCAGCAGCTTAGTAAGGGGACAGGGTTTATATGAGCAGTTCTTC. Encoded protein: CASSLVRGQGLYEQFF. The chain links TRBV11-2 to TRBJ2-1; 9 nucleotides agree with TRBD1. V gave up 1 base and J gave up 8 bases; unmatched junction bases: 9. The CDR3 runs to 16 residues. The germline gives CDR1 SGHAT, CDR2 FQNNGV.

The V gene is TRBV7-9, the J gene TRBJ1-2; D remains ambiguous. CDR3 length: 12 residues. The V gene lost 5 bases and the J gene lost 5 bases, with 9 bases spanning the gap. Germline CDR1 SEHNR, CDR2 FQNEAQ (reference sequence). The CDR3 here is CASSEGGYGYTF. CDR3 sequence (DNA): TGTGCCAGCAGCGAAGGCGGATATGGCTACACCTTC.

This clone was counted only a few times. The chain carries TRBV11-2 and TRBJ1-1; no clear D gene. Germline assignment: CDR1 SGHAT and CDR2 FQNNGV. This CDR3 has 18 amino acids. With 2 bases removed from V and 3 bases from J, the gap between germline ends came to 22 bases. The CDR3 DNA sequence: TGTGCCAGCAGCTTAACGTCGGCGGTGAAAGGGAGGGACACTGAAGCTTTCTTT. Protein sequence: CASSLTSAVKGRDTEAFF.

The chain employs TRBV25-1 and TRBJ2-7; D is possibly TRBD1 or TRBD2 (6 bases each). The CDR3 runs 16 residues. V was shortened by 2 bases and J by 5 bases, with 19 bases between the two germline ends. Germline CDR1 is MGHDK and CDR2 is SYGVNS. The CDR3: CASSEKKGGRINEQYF. CDR3 nucleotides: TGTGCCAGCAGTGAAAAAAAAGGGGGGCGCATCAACGAGCAGTACTTC.

J is TRBJ1-5 and V is TRBV3-1 (or the pseudogene TRBV3-2), with unresolved D. Trimming cost V 5 bases and J 2 bases, with 7 bases left between them. CDR3 length: 13 amino acids. Germline lookup yields CDR1 LGHDT and CDR2 YNNKEL (reference sequence). For the CDR3, the DNA is TGTGCCAGCAGCGAAGTGGGCAATCAGCCCCAGCATTTT. Its protein is CASSEVGNQPQHF.

The chain carries TRBV5-4 and TRBJ2-2, with TRBD1 matching over 7 bases. Germline CDR1 is SGHNT and CDR2 is YYREEE (reference sequence). The CDR3 spans 15 residues. J was trimmed by 6 bases and V by 4 bases; bases with no gene match: 9. The CDR3 DNA reads TGTGCCAGCAGCCCTGGGACAGTTTTATCCGGGGAGCTGTTTTTT. Translated, it gives CASSPGTVLSGELFF. Supplemented by reference TRBV5-4 and TRBJ2-2, the full variable domain reads ETGVTQSPTHLIKTRGQQVTLRCSSQSGHNTVSWYQQALGQGPQFIFQYYREEENGRGNFPPRFSGLQFPNYSSELNVNALELDDSALYLCASSPGTVLSGELFFGEGSRLTVL.

This rearrangement joins TRBV18 to TRBJ1-6, with 8 positions matching TRBD1. Germline loops: CDR1 KGHSH, CDR2 LQKENI. The CDR3 is 16 amino acids. V lost 1 base and J lost 5; bases outside the gene matches: 4. The DNA of the CDR3 is TGTGCCAGCTCACCACTTGCAGGGGGCAATAATTCACCCCTCCACTTT. Translation gives CASSPLAGGNNSPLHF.

The gene calls are TRBV5-8 and TRBJ2-3; D might be TRBD2 (6 bases). Germline V gives CDR1 SGHTS, CDR2 YDEGEE. Trimming removed 4 bases from V and 3 bases from J, with 15 bases in between. This CDR3 has 15 residues. The DNA of the CDR3 is TGTGCCAGCAGCATCCCATCGGAGGGTACAGATACGCAGTATTTT. Its translation is CASSIPSEGTDTQYF.